These 15 T cell receptor beta chains share one sample of origin, sequenced in a study of blood T cell repertoires in COVID-19. TCRdb's table, derived via immunoSEQ multiplex PCR, lists solely in-frame clones and lacks some. The repertoire holds some 200,000 clones, with about 86% as singletons. Source material: peripheral blood. The receptor source for this set is an elderly woman in a cohort sampled during active or convalescent COVID-19.

The gene calls are TRBV3-1 (or the pseudogene TRBV3-2) and TRBJ2-4; 10 bases map to TRBD2. Trimming took 3 bases from V and 10 from J; bases not matched to a gene: 9. The CDR3 runs to 15 residues. Germline V gives CDR1 LGHDT, CDR2 YNNKEL (reference sequence). For the CDR3, the DNA is TGTGCCAGCAGCCACTTGGAACTAGCGGGGACAATTCAGTACTTC. Its protein product is CASSHLELAGTIQYF.

Only one count was recorded for this clone. The rearrangement links TRBV4-3 to TRBJ2-5, with 7 bases matching TRBD2. V trimming: 2 bases; J trimming: 7 bases; junction bases outside the gene matches: 7. The germline CDR1 and CDR2 sequences are LGHNA and YSLEER. The CDR3 has 14 amino acids. CDR3: CASSQTRTSATQYF. The CDR3 DNA follows: TGCGCCAGCAGCCAAACAAGGACTAGTGCGACCCAGTACTTC.

This CDR3 reads CASRLTVIAGDNTDTQYF. CDR3 nucleotides: TGTGCCAGCAGGCTTACCGTTATAGCGGGGGACAATACAGATACGCAGTATTTT. This chain uses TRBV28 with TRBJ2-3, with 9 positions matching TRBD2. The germline gives CDR1 MDHEN, CDR2 SYDVKM. The CDR3 is 18 amino acids. Trimming took 6 bases from V and 3 from J; bases not matched to a gene: 16.

V is TRBV27 and J is TRBJ1-4; 7 nucleotides line up with TRBD1. With V trimmed by 6 bases and J by 0 bases, 19 bases remained unmatched. This CDR3 has 20 residues. The germline CDR1 and CDR2 sequences are MNHEY and SMNVEV (reference sequence). The CDR3 sequence is CASSGRDRDYRWATNEKLFF. DNA of the CDR3: TGTGCCAGCAGCGGAAGAGACAGGGATTATAGATGGGCAACTAATGAAAAACTGTTTTTT. The full variable domain, rest sourced from reference TRBV27 and TRBJ1-4, is EAQVTQNPRYLITVTGKKLTVTCSQNMNHEYMSWYRQDPGLGLRQIYYSMNVEVTDKGDVPEGYKVSRKEKRNFPLILESPSPNQTSLYFCASSGRDRDYRWATNEKLFFGSGTQLSVL.

V usage is TRBV5-1 and J usage is TRBJ1-1; TRBD1 matches 9 bases. V shed 5 bases and J 0 bases; nucleotides not matched to a gene: 5. This CDR3 is 15 amino acids long. Germline CDR1 is SGHRS and CDR2 is YFSETQ. CDR3 DNA sequence: TGCGCCAGCAGAGAACAGGGGGCGGTGAACACTGAAGCTTTCTTT. This codes for CASREQGAVNTEAFF.

CDR3 DNA sequence: TGTGCCAGCAGACGCCCGACAGGCCCAGATACGCAGTATTTT. Its translation: CASRRPTGPDTQYF. This sequence joins TRBV6-5 and TRBJ2-3, with D possibly being TRBD1 (6 bases). The germline V gene encodes CDR1 MNHEY and CDR2 SVGAGI. The CDR3 sequence is 14 residues long. Trimming removed 6 bases at V and 4 bases at J, with 14 bases between.

The V call is TRBV2, the J call TRBJ2-3, with 7 bases fitting TRBD2. The CDR3 loop spans 14 amino acids. The trim removed 9 bases at V and 0 bases at J, leaving 6 bases unmatched. Germline CDR1 SNHLY, CDR2 FYNNEI. The CDR3 spells CARRDYLSTDTQYF. CDR3 sequence (DNA): TGTGCCAGACGGGACTACCTAAGCACAGATACGCAGTATTTT.

The rearrangement uses TRBV7-2 and TRBJ2-3, with 9 bases matching TRBD2. V shed 1 base and J 9 bases; nucleotides not matched to a gene: 8. CDR1 SGHTA and CDR2 FQGNSA come from the germline V gene. The CDR3 has 15 amino acids. CDR3 loop: CASSLGAGGQGTQYF. DNA for the CDR3: TGTGCCAGCAGCTTAGGAGCGGGAGGCCAGGGGACGCAGTATTTT.

The chain uses TRBV2 and TRBJ1-6, with D tentatively TRBD1 (6 bases). The germline V and J ends were trimmed by 9 bases and 7 bases, with 13 bases remaining between them. The CDR3 is made up of 13 amino acids. Germline lookup yields CDR1 SNHLY and CDR2 FYNNEI. The CDR3 region has the DNA TGTGCCAGGGGGACAAGGGGAAATTCACCCCTCCACTTT. Its translation: CARGTRGNSPLHF.

The chain combines TRBV28 with TRBJ2-7, with 8 bases fitting TRBD2. V trimming: 5 bases; J trimming: 7 bases; junction bases outside the gene matches: 10. The CDR3 is 14 residues long. From germline, CDR1 is MDHEN and CDR2 SYDVKM. The CDR3 nucleotides are TGTGCCAGCAGTACGGGCGCGGGGGGCCAGGAGCAGTACTTC. Translating it yields CASSTGAGGQEQYF.

V and J are TRBV5-4 and TRBJ2-6; TRBD1 is a possible D gene (5 bases). With 5 bases removed from V and 4 bases from J, the gap between germline ends came to 13 bases. Germline V gives CDR1 SGHNT, CDR2 YYREEE (reference sequence). The CDR3 contains 15 residues. The CDR3 reads CASSSDKSGANVLTF. DNA of the CDR3: TGTGCCAGCAGTTCGGACAAGTCCGGGGCCAACGTCCTGACTTTC.

The J gene is TRBJ2-3, the V gene TRBV4-1, with unresolved D. Trimming took 4 bases from V and 3 from J, leaving 14 bases between them. Germline V gene sequence: CDR1 MGHRA, CDR2 YSYEKL. This CDR3 has 15 amino acids. The CDR3: CASSPGSDLTDTQYF. DNA of the CDR3: TGCGCCAGCAGCCCCGGAAGCGACCTGACAGATACGCAGTATTTT.

The chain recombines TRBV28 with TRBJ2-1; TRBD2 agrees at 13 bases. Per germline, CDR1 MDHEN and CDR2 SYDVKM. This CDR3 spans 15 amino acids. Trimming at V came to 3 bases and at J to 10 bases, leaving 6 bases not matched to a gene. As DNA, the CDR3 is TGTGCCAGCAGTTTTTCTGGACTAGCGGGGGACGAGCAGTTCTTC. Its translation: CASSFSGLAGDEQFF.

This sequence joins TRBV4-3 and TRBJ2-1; possibly TRBD1 for D (5 bases). This CDR3 is built from 15 residues. Looked up from germline, CDR1 is LGHNA and CDR2 is YSLEER. The germline V and J ends were trimmed by 2 bases and 9 bases, with 17 bases remaining between them. The CDR3 DNA sequence: TGCGCCAGCAGCCAAACTCCCAGGGCACCGAGTGAGCAGTTCTTC. Protein sequence: CASSQTPRAPSEQFF.

The chain is built from TRBV7-9 and TRBJ1-4, with 8 bases fitting TRBD1. Germline trimming cut 10 bases from V and 7 bases from J; bases unmatched to any gene: 5. The germline gives CDR1 SEHNR, CDR2 FQNEAQ (reference sequence). This CDR3 is built from 12 residues. The CDR3 region is CATQGAGEKLFF. CDR3 nucleotide sequence: TGTGCCACCCAGGGGGCGGGTGAAAAACTGTTTTTT. Drawing the rest from reference TRBV7-9 and TRBJ1-4, the complete variable domain is DTGVSQNPRHKITKRGQNVTFRCDPISEHNRLYWYRQTLGQGPEFLTYFQNEAQLEKSRLLSDRFSAERPKGSFSTLEIQRTEQGDSAMYLCATQGAGEKLFFGSGTQLSVL.